This T cell receptor beta chain was captured in a study of T cell repertoires in ileal Crohn's disease. This sample's time point: neoterminal ileum biopsy at postoperative endoscopy, about 6 months after surgery. The assay was immunoSEQ multiplex PCR, and TCRdb's table has in-frame clones only and misses some. The repertoire holds tens of thousands of clones, with 70% to 90% as singletons. Sequencing used ileal tissue. This sequence originates from an adult with Crohn's disease.

The CDR3 sequence: CASSAGGNLGGYNEQFF. In nucleotides, the CDR3 is TGTGCCAGCTCAGCGGGCGGGAACCTGGGGGGATACAATGAGCAGTTCTTC. This chain links TRBV5-4 with TRBJ2-1; D is perhaps TRBD2 (6 bases). Germline V CDR1 and CDR2: SGHNT, YYREEE (reference sequence). The V end was cut by 7 bases, the J end by 4 bases, with 24 bases between. This CDR3 has 17 residues.